These 23 T cell receptor beta chains originate from one sample sequenced in a study of blood T cell repertoires in COVID-19. Sequenced by immunoSEQ multiplex PCR; TCRdb stores in-frame clones only, minus some. The data contain about 52,000 clones, approximately 80% of them singletons. Specimen: peripheral blood. These TCRs come from an elderly man with COVID-19, enrolled during active disease.

V gene TRBV7-3 combines with J gene TRBJ1-4, with D perhaps matching TRBD1 (6 bases). CDR1 and CDR2 (germline): SGHTA, FQGTGA. With 1 base removed from V and 8 bases from J, the gap between germline ends came to 17 bases. This CDR3 has 16 residues. This CDR3 reads CASSLNRAGDGEKLFF. For the CDR3, the DNA is TGTGCCAGCAGCTTAAATAGGGCAGGGGATGGCGAAAAACTGTTTTTT.

The chain links TRBV19 to TRBJ1-2, with no clear D. This CDR3 region has 15 residues. The ends were cut back, 5 bases at V and 7 bases at J, with 20 bases in the middle. Germline V gene sequence: CDR1 LNHDA, CDR2 SQIVND (reference sequence). The CDR3 DNA sequence: TGTGCCAGTAGTTCGGTAGGAGGGTTAGTTCGTGGCTACACCTTC. It translates to CASSSVGGLVRGYTF.

The gene calls are TRBV7-6 and TRBJ1-4, with D tentatively TRBD1 (5 bases). Germline values: CDR1 SGHVS, CDR2 FNYEAQ. CDR3 length: 16 amino acids. The V end was cut by 4 bases, the J end by 7 bases, with 19 bases between. The CDR3 is CASSSYSGGLGEKLFF. The CDR3 DNA sequence: TGTGCCAGCAGCTCCTACAGTGGGGGACTGGGTGAAAAACTGTTTTTT.

The V and J genes are TRBV6-5 and TRBJ1-5; 10 bases fit TRBD1. Germline V gene data show CDR1 as MNHEY and CDR2 as SVGAGI. V shed 4 bases and J 4 bases; nucleotides not matched to a gene: 4. The CDR3 covers 15 residues. The CDR3 protein is CASSFGTGANQPQHF. DNA for the CDR3: TGTGCCAGCAGTTTTGGGACAGGGGCGAATCAGCCCCAGCATTTT.

The chain recombines TRBV5-1 with TRBJ1-1; D is uncertain. With 4 bases removed from V and 5 bases from J, the gap between germline ends came to 6 bases. The V gene's germline CDR1 is SGHRS and CDR2 YFSETQ. The CDR3 has 11 residues. In DNA, the CDR3 is TGCGCCAGCAGCGAGACAACTGAAGCTTTCTTT. As protein: CASSETTEAFF. Looking up the rest from reference TRBV5-1 and TRBJ1-1 gives the full variable domain: KAGVTQTPRYLIKTRGQQVTLSCSPISGHRSVSWYQQTPGQGLQFLFEYFSETQRNKGNFPGRFSGRQFSNSRSEMNVSTLELGDSALYLCASSETTEAFFGQGTRLTVV.

This clone was observed a single time. V gene TRBV11-2 combines with J gene TRBJ2-1; TRBD2 agrees at 8 bases. The length of the CDR3 is 15 residues. Germline V gene sequence: CDR1 SGHAT, CDR2 FQNNGV. The V and J ends lost 5 bases and 0 bases, in that order; junction bases with no gene match: 3. The CDR3 sequence is CASSRGGSSYNEQFF. CDR3 coding DNA: TGTGCCAGCAGCCGCGGGGGGTCCTCCTACAATGAGCAGTTCTTC.

This clone turned up a few times. J is TRBJ1-1 and V is TRBV27; TRBD1 agrees at 9 bases. Germline V gene data show CDR1 as MNHEY and CDR2 as SMNVEV (reference sequence). The ends lost 6 bases at V and 6 bases at J; junction bases unmatched: 8. The CDR3 is made up of 14 amino acids. Written as DNA, the CDR3 is TGTGCCAGCAGACCTGGGACAGGGCGTTCTGAAGCTTTCTTT. Encoded protein: CASRPGTGRSEAFF.

The chain joins TRBV12-5 to TRBJ2-1; TRBD1 matches at 8 bases. CDR3 length equals 16 residues. The V and J ends lost 1 base and 6 bases, in that order; junction bases with no gene match: 8. Per germline, CDR1 LGHNT and CDR2 FRNRAP. The CDR3 is CASGLASLTGVNEQFF. The CDR3 region has the DNA TGTGCTAGTGGTTTGGCCTCTCTGACAGGGGTCAATGAGCAGTTCTTC.

The rearrangement joins TRBV6-2 or TRBV6-3 to TRBJ1-5; 11 bases are shared with TRBD1. CDR3 length: 16 residues. CDR1 and CDR2 from the germline V gene are MNHEY and SVGEGT. V gave up 4 bases and J gave up 2 bases; unmatched junction bases: 4. Here the CDR3 DNA reads TGTGCCAGCAGTTCCGCGGGACAGGGGGGCAATCAGCCCCAGCATTTT. As protein: CASSSAGQGGNQPQHF.

The chain uses TRBV14 and TRBJ1-1; 7 bases agree with TRBD1. CDR1 and CDR2 from the germline V gene are SGHDN and FVKESK. This CDR3 spans 20 amino acids. V gave up 4 bases and J gave up 2 bases; unmatched junction bases: 22. The DNA for the CDR3 is TGTGCCAGCAGCCGACTATTGACAGGGCTTCTAGGAGAAGATAACACTGAAGCTTTCTTT. This codes for CASSRLLTGLLGEDNTEAFF.

This clone was detected only a few times. The rearrangement joins TRBV19 to TRBJ1-1; 10 bases line up with TRBD1. Germline values: CDR1 LNHDA, CDR2 SQIVND (reference sequence). There are 17 residues in the CDR3. With V trimmed by 7 bases and J by 6 bases, 17 bases remained unmatched. CDR3 sequence (DNA): TGTGCCAGTACCCCGGGACAGGGGATTCCGTGGTCGGCTGAAGCTTTCTTT. It translates to CASTPGQGIPWSAEAFF.

The rearrangement uses TRBV24-1 and TRBJ2-3; a weak D match, TRBD2 (6 bases). The CDR3 consists of 19 residues. V lost 1 base, J lost 0 bases, and 19 bases lay in between. From germline, CDR1 is KGHDR and CDR2 SFDVKD. The DNA of the CDR3 is TGTGCCACCAGTGATTTACCCCATGGCGGGGTACCTAGCACAGATACGCAGTATTTT. Encoded protein: CATSDLPHGGVPSTDTQYF.

The chain employs TRBV24-1 and TRBJ2-1; D gene uncertain. CDR3 length: 13 residues. V lost 8 bases and J 3 bases, leaving 10 bases between the germline ends. Germline V gene data show CDR1 as KGHDR and CDR2 as SFDVKD. CDR3 amino acids: CATKNPVYNEQFF. In nucleotides, the CDR3 is TGTGCCACCAAGAACCCGGTCTACAATGAGCAGTTCTTC.

This clone was observed once. The rearrangement links TRBV30 to TRBJ2-7; 7 nucleotides align to TRBD1. CDR1 is GTSNPN, CDR2 SVGIG, per germline (reference sequence). This CDR3 contains 14 residues. V lost 3 bases to trimming and J lost 1 base; unmatched junction nucleotides: 6. This CDR3 is CAWRKGQKSYEQYF. In nucleotides, the CDR3 is TGTGCCTGGAGGAAGGGACAGAAATCCTACGAGCAGTACTTC.

The chain employs TRBV19 and TRBJ1-4; the match to TRBD1 covers 8 bases. The V gene end was trimmed by 10 bases and the J gene end by 8 bases; junction bases not matched to a gene: 12. Germline values: CDR1 LNHDA, CDR2 SQIVND (reference sequence). The CDR3 length is 14 residues. The CDR3 loop is CATHPGGGGEKLFF. The CDR3 DNA follows: TGTGCCACCCACCCAGGGGGCGGAGGCGAAAAACTGTTTTTT.

J is TRBJ2-1 and V is TRBV7-2; TRBD2 agrees at 11 bases. This CDR3 comprises 13 residues. Losses at the gene ends were 4 bases for V and 13 bases for J; bases not matched to a gene: 6. Germline V lookup: CDR1 SGHTA, CDR2 FQGNSA. The CDR3 region is CASSSLAGGPQFF. In DNA, the CDR3 is TGTGCCAGCAGCTCGCTAGCGGGGGGCCCACAGTTCTTC.

V is TRBV2 and J is TRBJ1-6, with 9 nucleotides matching TRBD1. The CDR3 totals 15 residues. J was trimmed by 2 bases and V by 6 bases; bases with no gene match: 2. The V gene's germline CDR1 is SNHLY and CDR2 FYNNEI. CDR3 protein: CASRGTGTYNSPLHF. In DNA, the CDR3 is TGTGCCAGCAGGGGGACAGGGACCTATAATTCACCCCTCCACTTT.

The chain is built from TRBV18 and TRBJ2-5; D possibly corresponds to TRBD2 (6 bases). Germline V lookup: CDR1 KGHSH, CDR2 LQKENI. The V end lost 3 bases, the J end lost 3 bases, and 20 bases lay between the germline ends. The CDR3 has 17 residues. The CDR3 loop reads CASSPSRGDFLKETQYF. DNA for the CDR3: TGTGCCAGCTCACCGTCCCGCGGGGACTTTTTGAAAGAGACCCAGTACTTC.

The chain recombines TRBV28 with TRBJ1-4; TRBD1 aligns across 8 bases. V was pared by 5 bases and J by 4 bases, with 6 bases of the junction left unmatched. This CDR3 comprises 15 residues. CDR1 MDHEN and CDR2 SYDVKM come from the germline V gene. The DNA of the CDR3 is TGTGCCAGCAGTATTCTACAGGGGGGTAATGAAAAACTGTTTTTT. This sequence encodes CASSILQGGNEKLFF.

The chain couples TRBV7-3 to TRBJ2-7; 7 nucleotides match TRBD1. The V gene's germline CDR1 is SGHTA and CDR2 FQGTGA. The CDR3 consists of 14 residues. The V and J ends lost 5 bases and 5 bases, in that order; junction bases with no gene match: 9. The CDR3 here is CASSLRQGTNEQYF. The CDR3 coding sequence is TGTGCCAGCAGCCTTCGACAGGGTACCAACGAGCAGTACTTC.

The J gene is TRBJ1-2, the V gene TRBV5-1, with D maybe TRBD1 (6 bases). Germline CDR1 reads SGHRS; CDR2 reads YFSETQ. This CDR3 region has 13 residues. V gave up 3 bases and J gave up 7 bases, with 13 bases separating them. CDR3 region: CASSSDGDTGYTF. Written as DNA, the CDR3 is TGCGCCAGCAGCTCTGACGGGGACACTGGCTACACCTTC.

This clone was seen just once. This chain links TRBV7-9 with TRBJ2-3; perhaps TRBD2 as D (5 bases). CDR1 and CDR2 from the germline V gene are SEHNR and FQNEAQ (reference sequence). Deletions cut 4 bases from V and 6 bases from J, with 8 bases between. The CDR3 spans 12 residues. CDR3 DNA sequence: TGTGCCAGCAGCTCCGGGGTGGATACGCAGTATTTT. Translated: CASSSGVDTQYF.

The V and J genes are TRBV29-1 and TRBJ2-5, with D maybe TRBD2 (5 bases). Trimming pared 4 bases from V and 2 bases from J, leaving 11 bases between. CDR1 is SQVTM, CDR2 ANQGSEA, per germline. This CDR3 region has 13 residues. This CDR3 reads CSVGSGKQETQYF. The DNA of the CDR3 is TGCAGCGTTGGATCCGGGAAACAAGAGACCCAGTACTTC.